This TCR beta chain was retrieved from a study of T cells after yellow fever vaccination. This clonotype was counted many times. V lost 5 bases and J lost 4, with 26 bases in between. Germline values: CDR1 SEHNR, CDR2 FQNEAQ (reference sequence). The CDR3 covers 18 residues. MiXCR was run by TCRdb on the 5' RACE reads, yielding one entry per CDR3 protein. The repertoire consists of approximately 300,000 distinct CDR3 sequences, with roughly a tenth occurring once and the leading ten covering approximately 3%. The receptor's source is a man aged 18 to 29 who received the YFV17D yellow fever vaccine. Sequenced material: CD4+ T cells sorted from PBMCs, taken 45 days after the yellow fever booster vaccination. The chain uses TRBV7-9 and TRBJ1-2, with D possibly being TRBD1 (6 bases). CDR3 sequence reads: CASSGVRTRDTGGYGYTF. The DNA of the CDR3 is TGTGCCAGCAGCGGCGTTCGGACAAGGGACACTGGTGGCTATGGCTACACCTTC.